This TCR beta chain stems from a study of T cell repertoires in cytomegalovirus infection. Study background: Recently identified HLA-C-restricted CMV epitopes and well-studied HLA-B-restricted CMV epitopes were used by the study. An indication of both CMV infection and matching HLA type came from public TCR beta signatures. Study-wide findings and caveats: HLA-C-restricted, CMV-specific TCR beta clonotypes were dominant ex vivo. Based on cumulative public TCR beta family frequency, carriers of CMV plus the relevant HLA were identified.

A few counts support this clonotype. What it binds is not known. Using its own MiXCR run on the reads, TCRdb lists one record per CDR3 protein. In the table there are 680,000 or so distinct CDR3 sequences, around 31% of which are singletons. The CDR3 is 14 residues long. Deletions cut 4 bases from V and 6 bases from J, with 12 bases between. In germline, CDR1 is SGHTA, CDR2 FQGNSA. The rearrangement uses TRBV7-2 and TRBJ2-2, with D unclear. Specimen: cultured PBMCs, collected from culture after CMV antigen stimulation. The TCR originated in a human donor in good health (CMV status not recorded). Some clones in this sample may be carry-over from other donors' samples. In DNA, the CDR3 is TGTGCCAGCAGCTACGCCAGGTCTGCCGGGGAGCTGTTTTTT. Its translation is CASSYARSAGELFF.